This T cell receptor (beta chain) was retrieved from a study of blood T cell repertoires in COVID-19. Study-level background: From the United States, Italy and Spain came samples of acute and convalescent COVID-19. From T cells, B-cell-depleted T cells, or PBMCs came the material, which was cDNA or gDNA.

Authors' methods: Estimated nucleated cell counts came from reference gene primer amplification. TCRdb's table, derived via immunoSEQ multiplex PCR, lists solely in-frame clones and lacks some. Clone size and the V and J calls come from that table; the DNA yielded D and trimming. The sample records roughly 160,000 clones, over 80% being singletons. The germline V and J ends were trimmed by 4 bases and 0 bases, with 23 bases remaining between them. The CDR3 is made up of 19 amino acids. Per the germline V gene, CDR1 is SGHKS and CDR2 is YYEKEE (reference sequence). The chain has TRBV5-5 and TRBJ1-5; a possible D gene is TRBD1 (5 bases). Sequenced material: peripheral blood. The sequence was obtained from an older woman with acute or convalescent COVID-19. The CDR3 DNA reads as TGTGCCAGCAGCGCGCGTTTCGTGGGGGGTCGGTATAGCAATCAGCCCCAGCATTTT. This translates into CASSARFVGGRYSNQPQHF.